These 28 T cell receptor beta chains share one sample of origin, sequenced in a study of blood T cell repertoires in COVID-19. Only in-frame clones appear in the TCRdb table, and some are missing; sequencing was by immunoSEQ multiplex PCR. The sample lists approximately 200,000 clones; roughly nine tenths were seen once. Sequencing input: PBMCs or T cells enriched from blood (not recorded which). The receptors derive from a woman aged 40 to 49 with acute COVID-19.

The chain recombines TRBV5-1 with TRBJ2-7; possibly TRBD2 for D (7 bases). The CDR3 is 15 residues long. Germline-derived CDR1 and CDR2 are SGHRS and YFSETQ. V lost 0 bases, J lost 2 bases, and 12 bases lay in between. CDR3 protein: CASSLEAGQAYEQYF. The CDR3 nucleotides read TGCGCCAGCAGCTTGGAAGCGGGACAAGCCTACGAGCAGTACTTC.

The gene calls are TRBV28 and TRBJ1-3; the D gene is possibly TRBD1 (6 bases). Germline CDR1 reads MDHEN; CDR2 reads SYDVKM. This CDR3 contains 18 residues. With 2 bases removed from V and 1 base from J, the gap between germline ends came to 18 bases. The CDR3 reads CASSLLLGAVGSGNTIYF. CDR3 nucleotides: TGTGCCAGCAGTTTACTCTTGGGGGCTGTTGGTTCTGGAAACACCATATATTTT.

The chain uses TRBV19 and TRBJ2-1; perhaps TRBD1 as D (7 bases). V lost 3 bases and J lost 6, with 12 bases in between. Germline V gene lookup returns CDR1 LNHDA and CDR2 SQIVND (reference sequence). The CDR3 loop spans 14 amino acids. The CDR3, as DNA: TGTGCCAGTAGTATCGGGGGACAGATCAATGAGCAGTTCTTC. Its translation is CASSIGGQINEQFF.

The chain combines TRBV6-5 with TRBJ1-2; no definite D call. Trimming removed 6 bases at V and 7 bases at J, with 21 bases between. The CDR3 spans 15 residues. Germline CDR1 is MNHEY and CDR2 is SVGAGI. CDR3 DNA: TGTGCCAGCAGGGATCTGGGAGCCGGCCGGCTTGGCTACACCTTC. As protein: CASRDLGAGRLGYTF.

The V call is TRBV2, the J call TRBJ2-7; 11 nucleotides agree with TRBD1. CDR3 length: 15 residues. CDR1 is SNHLY and CDR2 is FYNNEI in the germline V gene. V trimming: 3 bases; J trimming: 6 bases; junction bases outside the gene matches: 7. The CDR3 DNA reads as TGTGCCAGCAGTGATGGGGGGACAGGGGGGACCGAGCAGTACTTC. It is translated as CASSDGGTGGTEQYF.

The V gene is TRBV3-1 (or the pseudogene TRBV3-2), the J gene TRBJ2-5; D is perhaps TRBD1 (5 bases). Trimming removed 3 bases at V and 3 bases at J, with 29 bases between. CDR3 length: 20 amino acids. In germline, CDR1 is LGHDT, CDR2 YNNKEL (reference sequence). The CDR3 loop is CASSQCGPQGPLAIEETQYF. The CDR3 region has the DNA TGTGCCAGCAGCCAGTGCGGACCGCAGGGCCCACTGGCGATCGAAGAGACCCAGTACTTC.

The V call is TRBV6-5, the J call TRBJ2-7, with TRBD2 identical over 10 bases. The CDR3 loop spans 15 amino acids. Germline trimming cut 6 bases from V and 7 bases from J; bases unmatched to any gene: 12. CDR1 is MNHEY and CDR2 is SVGAGI in the germline V gene. CDR3 region: CASRTSSGSTREQYF. In DNA form, the CDR3 reads TGTGCCAGCAGGACCTCTAGCGGGAGTACGAGGGAGCAGTACTTC.

This chain joins TRBV10-2 and TRBJ2-1; no definite D call. The V end was cut by 0 bases, the J end by 13 bases, with 10 bases between. CDR3 length: 12 residues. Germline V gene sequence: CDR1 WSHSY, CDR2 SAAADI. DNA for the CDR3: TGCGCCAGCAGTGAGTCGATCCTCTATCAGTTCTTC. It yields the protein CASSESILYQFF.

The chain uses TRBV28 and TRBJ1-1; a possible D gene is TRBD1 (6 bases). The CDR3 sequence is 14 residues long. V lost 5 bases, J lost 1 base, and 11 bases lay in between. From germline, CDR1 is MDHEN and CDR2 SYDVKM. CDR3 nucleotides: TGTGCCAGCAGTCCTCACAGGGCGAACACTGAAGCTTTCTTT. Translated, it gives CASSPHRANTEAFF.

The CDR3 DNA reads TGCAGCGTTGAAGAAGGCAGGGGGGTCACCGGGGAGCTGTTTTTT. Protein sequence: CSVEEGRGVTGELFF. This chain uses TRBV29-1 with TRBJ2-2; TRBD1 is a possible D gene (7 bases). Trimming cost V 0 bases and J 4 bases, with 12 bases left between them. This CDR3 contains 15 residues. CDR1 is SQVTM and CDR2 is ANQGSEA in the germline V gene.

The chain combines TRBV3-1 (or the pseudogene TRBV3-2) with TRBJ2-3; D is unresolved. Trimming shortened V by 0 bases and J by 2 bases, and 9 bases separated the two germline ends. Germline values: CDR1 LGHDT, CDR2 YNNKEL (reference sequence). This CDR3 is built from 15 residues. The CDR3, as DNA: TGTGCCAGCAGCCAAGATTGGGCCCCCACAGATACGCAGTATTTT. The encoded protein is CASSQDWAPTDTQYF.

V and J are TRBV11-2 and TRBJ2-3, with 9 bases fitting TRBD1. The CDR3 contains 19 residues. The V and J ends lost 0 bases and 2 bases, in that order; junction bases with no gene match: 12. Germline lookup yields CDR1 SGHAT and CDR2 FQNNGV. In nucleotides, the CDR3 is TGTGCCAGCAGCTTAGATACCTCTAAGGGACAGGGTTACACAGATACGCAGTATTTT. The encoded protein is CASSLDTSKGQGYTDTQYF.

The chain joins TRBV24-1 to TRBJ2-7; TRBD1 might be the D (6 bases). The V gene lost 7 bases and the J gene lost 3 bases, with 12 bases spanning the gap. Germline loops: CDR1 KGHDR, CDR2 SFDVKD. The CDR3 length is 13 residues. This chain's CDR3 is CATRQGKRYEQYF. CDR3 bases: TGTGCCACCAGACAGGGAAAACGCTACGAGCAGTACTTC.

This chain links TRBV5-4 with TRBJ2-7; a possible D gene is TRBD2 (5 bases). CDR1 is SGHNT and CDR2 is YYREEE in the germline V gene (reference sequence). This CDR3 spans 15 amino acids. Trimming removed 4 bases at V and 2 bases at J, with 16 bases between. As DNA, the CDR3 is TGTGCCAGCAGCCATTCTGGAGGAGGACCCTACGAGCAGTACTTC. Its protein product is CASSHSGGGPYEQYF.

This clone was detected a few times. This chain connects TRBV24-1 to TRBJ2-7; TRBD2 matches 11 bases. The CDR3 is made up of 19 amino acids. Trimming took 9 bases from V and 4 from J; bases not matched to a gene: 22. Per germline, CDR1 KGHDR and CDR2 SFDVKD. CDR3: CATPAGTGQLAGVRYEQYF. CDR3 bases: TGTGCCACCCCGGCCGGGACAGGGCAACTAGCGGGAGTAAGGTACGAGCAGTACTTC.

This clone was recorded only once. The rearrangement uses TRBV3-1 (or the pseudogene TRBV3-2) and TRBJ1-1; TRBD1 matches at 7 bases. Germline values: CDR1 LGHDT, CDR2 YNNKEL (reference sequence). J was trimmed by 3 bases and V by 3 bases; bases with no gene match: 1. This CDR3 contains 13 residues. The CDR3 region is CASSQQGDTEAFF. The DNA for the CDR3 is TGTGCCAGCAGCCAGCAGGGGGACACTGAAGCTTTCTTT.

The CDR3 region has the DNA TGTGCCAGCAGTTTATCTGTCGCAGGGGAGCAGTACTTC. Amino acid sequence: CASSLSVAGEQYF. The rearrangement joins TRBV27 to TRBJ2-7; D possibly corresponds to TRBD1 (5 bases). The germline V gene encodes CDR1 MNHEY and CDR2 SMNVEV (reference sequence). The CDR3 has 13 amino acids. Trimming shortened V by 0 bases and J by 7 bases, and 10 bases separated the two germline ends.

The chain links TRBV6-2 or TRBV6-3 to TRBJ2-3; TRBD1 aligns across 10 bases. The germline gives CDR1 MNHEY, CDR2 SVGEGT. V shed 5 bases and J 4 bases; nucleotides not matched to a gene: 12. The CDR3 has 17 residues. The CDR3 is CASSQPPGTGEADTQYF. The DNA of the CDR3 is TGTGCCAGCAGTCAGCCCCCCGGGACAGGGGAGGCAGATACGCAGTATTTT.

V is TRBV30 and J is TRBJ1-2; a possible D gene is TRBD1 (5 bases). Between the trimmed V and J ends, which lost 5 bases and 6 bases, there was a span of 16 bases. Germline loops: CDR1 GTSNPN, CDR2 SVGIG (reference sequence). The CDR3 covers 13 residues. Here the CDR3 reads CAWVRGGTDGYTF. In DNA form, the CDR3 reads TGTGCCTGGGTGCGCGGGGGTACGGATGGCTACACCTTC.

This chain joins TRBV7-9 and TRBJ2-1, with D possibly matching TRBD1 (6 bases). Germline V gene sequence: CDR1 SEHNR, CDR2 FQNEAQ (reference sequence). V lost 6 bases and J lost 5, with 26 bases in between. This CDR3 has 18 amino acids. The CDR3 loop reads CASSQGGLVDHYNNEQFF. CDR3 nucleotide sequence: TGTGCCAGCAGTCAAGGGGGATTGGTGGACCATTACAACAATGAGCAGTTCTTC.

Only one count was recorded for this clone. The chain carries TRBV7-6 and TRBJ2-5; unclear D gene. The CDR3 is 14 residues long. CDR1 is SGHVS, CDR2 FNYEAQ, per germline. Trimming pared 5 bases from V and 5 bases from J, leaving 15 bases between. CDR3 bases: TGTGCCAGCAGCCCCGATGGGCCTCGGGAGACCCAGTACTTC. It yields the protein CASSPDGPRETQYF.

This chain's CDR3 is CASSPTGGSTDTQYF. As DNA, the CDR3 is TGTGCCAGCAGTCCGACAGGGGGGAGCACAGATACGCAGTATTTT. This sequence joins TRBV6-4 and TRBJ2-3; 9 nucleotides align to TRBD1. The germline CDR1 and CDR2 sequences are MRHNA and SNTAGT. V lost 5 bases, J lost 0 bases, and 3 bases stayed unmatched. This CDR3 spans 15 amino acids.

J is TRBJ1-4 and V is TRBV7-6; no clear D. Germline V gene sequence: CDR1 SGHVS, CDR2 FNYEAQ. Between the trimmed V and J ends, which lost 5 bases and 3 bases, there was a span of 10 bases. This CDR3 is built from 14 residues. The CDR3 DNA is TGTGCCAGCAGCCTGAGCGGGGCTAATGAAAAACTGTTTTTT. Amino acids: CASSLSGANEKLFF.

The chain joins TRBV14 to TRBJ2-5, with a possible D match to TRBD1 (6 bases). Per the germline V gene, CDR1 is SGHDN and CDR2 is FVKESK. Trimming cost V 0 bases and J 2 bases, with 13 bases left between them. The CDR3 has 16 amino acids. DNA for the CDR3: TGTGCCAGCAGCCAAGAAGGCCAGGGGAAGCAAGAGACCCAGTACTTC. Translated, it gives CASSQEGQGKQETQYF.

On this clone itself: The junction departs from the called germline gene at one end, perhaps through a read error. CDR3 sequence reads: CASRDYYEQFF. The CDR3 DNA reads TGTGCCAGCCGGGACTACTATGAGCAGTTCTTC. The chain uses TRBV2 and TRBJ2-1; TRBD2 agrees at 7 bases. The V gene's germline CDR1 is SNHLY and CDR2 FYNNEI. CDR3 length: 11 amino acids.

This clone was detected only once. The J gene is TRBJ2-7, the V gene TRBV7-9; 9 positions agree with TRBD2. The CDR3 contains 15 residues. In germline, CDR1 is SEHNR, CDR2 FQNEAQ (reference sequence). J gave up 5 bases and V 4 bases, and 9 bases lay outside the gene matches. The CDR3, as DNA: TGTGCCAGCAGCTCAACCGGGACTAGCTTCGACGAGCAGTACTTC. Protein product: CASSSTGTSFDEQYF.

The rearrangement uses TRBV28 and TRBJ2-7; 10 nucleotides agree with TRBD1. The length of the CDR3 is 14 residues. V shed 6 bases, J shed 5 bases, and the junction held 7 bases outside the gene matches. CDR1 and CDR2 from the germline V gene are MDHEN and SYDVKM. The CDR3 is CASRTGTGAHEQYF. The CDR3 nucleotides are TGTGCCAGCAGAACCGGGACAGGGGCCCACGAGCAGTACTTC.

V gene TRBV30 combines with J gene TRBJ2-1, with 7 bases that match TRBD2. Germline V lookup: CDR1 GTSNPN, CDR2 SVGIG (reference sequence). Trimming at V came to 2 bases and at J to 8 bases, leaving 9 bases not matched to a gene. The CDR3 loop spans 14 amino acids. CDR3 amino acids: CAWSRGLIPHEQFF. For the CDR3, the DNA is TGTGCCTGGAGTCGGGGACTAATCCCCCATGAGCAGTTCTTC.